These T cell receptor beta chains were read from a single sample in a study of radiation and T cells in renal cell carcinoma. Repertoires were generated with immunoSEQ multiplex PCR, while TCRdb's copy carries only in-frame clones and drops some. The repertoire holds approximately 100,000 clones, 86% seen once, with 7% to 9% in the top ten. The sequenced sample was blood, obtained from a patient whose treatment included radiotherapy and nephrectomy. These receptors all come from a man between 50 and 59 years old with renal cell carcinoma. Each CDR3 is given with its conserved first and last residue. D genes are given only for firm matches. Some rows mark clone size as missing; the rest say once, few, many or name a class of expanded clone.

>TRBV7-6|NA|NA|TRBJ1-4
TGTGCCAGCAGCTTAGGACCTCCGACAGCTAATGAAAAACTGTTTTTT
CASSLGPPTANEKLFF
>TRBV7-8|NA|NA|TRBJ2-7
TGTGCCAGCAGCTTACAAGTAGCGACCTCCTACGAGCAGTACTTC
CASSLQVATSYEQYF
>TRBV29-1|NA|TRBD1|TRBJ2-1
TGCAGCGTACTGACAGGGAAGGGGGCCTACAATGAGCAGTTCTTC
CSVLTGKGAYNEQFF
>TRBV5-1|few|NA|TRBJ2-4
TGCGCCAGCAGCTTGGAGGCCAAAAACATTCAGTACTTC
CASSLEAKNIQYF
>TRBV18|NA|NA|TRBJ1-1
TGTGCCAGCTCACAAGAGACAAAGCCGGCTTTCTTT
CASSQETKPAFF
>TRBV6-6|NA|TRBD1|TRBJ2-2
TGTGCCAGCAGTTACCGACAGGGGGTCGACACCGGGGAGCTGTTTTTT
CASSYRQGVDTGELFF
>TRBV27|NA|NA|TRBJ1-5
TGTGCCAGCAGCGACCAGGTTGGTCAGCCCCAGCATTTT
CASSDQVGQPQHF
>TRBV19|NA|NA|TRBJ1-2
TGTGCCAGTAGTGTCAGGGTAGGGTTGGGCTACACCTTC
CASSVRVGLGYTF
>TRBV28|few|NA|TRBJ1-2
TGTGCCAGCAGTTTGGGTCAGGGGAACTATGGCTACACCTTC
CASSLGQGNYGYTF
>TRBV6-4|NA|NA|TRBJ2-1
TGTGCCAGCAGTGATTACGGGACTGCATACAATGAGCAGTTCTTC
CASSDYGTAYNEQFF
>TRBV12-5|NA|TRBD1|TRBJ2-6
TGTGCTAGTGAACCTTCCCCGGGACAGGTCATCTCTGGGGCCAACGTCCTGACTTTC
CASEPSPGQVISGANVLTF
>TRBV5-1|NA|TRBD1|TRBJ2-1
TGCGCCAGCAGCTTGGGGACAGGGGAACACAATGAGCAGTTCTTC
CASSLGTGEHNEQFF
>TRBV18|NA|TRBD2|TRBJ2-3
TGTGCCAGCTCCAAGGGACTAGCCAGCACAGATACGCAGTATTTT
CASSKGLASTDTQYF
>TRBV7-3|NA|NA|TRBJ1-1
TGTGCCAGCAGCTTAAGGGGCGTGAACACTGAAGCTTTCTTT
CASSLRGVNTEAFF
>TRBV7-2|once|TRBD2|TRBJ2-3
TGTGCCAGCAGCTTCCAGCGGGGGGACACAGATACGCAGTATTTT
CASSFQRGDTDTQYF
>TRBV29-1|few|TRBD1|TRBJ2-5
TGCAGCGTTGTTCTAGGGCAGGGGGCTTCGGAGACCCAGTACTTC
CSVVLGQGASETQYF
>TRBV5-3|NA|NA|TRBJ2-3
TGTGCCAGAAACAAGGGTTGGTGCGGGGTAAGCACAGATACGCAGTATTTT
CARNKGWCGVSTDTQYF
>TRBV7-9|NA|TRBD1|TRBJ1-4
TGTGCCAGCAGCATCGGACAGGGGCCCAATGAAAAACTGTTTTTT
CASSIGQGPNEKLFF